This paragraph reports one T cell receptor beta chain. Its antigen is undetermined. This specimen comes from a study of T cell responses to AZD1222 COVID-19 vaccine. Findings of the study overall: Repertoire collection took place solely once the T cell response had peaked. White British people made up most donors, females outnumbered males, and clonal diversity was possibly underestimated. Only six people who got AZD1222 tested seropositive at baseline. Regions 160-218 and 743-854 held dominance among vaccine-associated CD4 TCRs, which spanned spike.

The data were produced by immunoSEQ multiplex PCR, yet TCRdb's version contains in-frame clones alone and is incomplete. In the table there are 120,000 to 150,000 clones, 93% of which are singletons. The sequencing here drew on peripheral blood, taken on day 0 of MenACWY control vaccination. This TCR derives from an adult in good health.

CDR3 sequence: CASSHRTGSHEQYF. The CDR3, as DNA: TGCGCCAGCAGCCATAGGACAGGGAGCCACGAGCAGTACTTC. V is TRBV4-3 and J is TRBJ2-7, with 8 nucleotides matching TRBD1. The germline V gene encodes CDR1 LGHNA and CDR2 YSLEER. The CDR3 runs 14 residues. Unmatched junction bases numbered 6, after V lost 3 bases and J lost 5 bases.